Listed below are T cell receptor beta chains from one sample, sequenced in a study of blood T cell repertoires in COVID-19. The assay was immunoSEQ multiplex PCR, and TCRdb's table has in-frame clones only and misses some. The repertoire holds about 85,000 clones, nearly 90% seen once, with more than 3.5% in the top ten. The sample comprised peripheral blood. The receptors shown here come from a woman at least 80 years old with active or convalescent COVID-19. The CDR3 runs from the conserved cysteine through the conserved F or W. Each record gives: J gene, V gene, clone size, CDR3 length, D gene, CDR3 protein, CDR3 DNA. D genes are given only for firm matches. Clone size is stated in some rows and not others, as once, few, many or a class when expanded.

j_call: TRBJ2-1
v_call: TRBV7-2
clone_size: few
cdr3_length: 16
d_call: TRBD2
cdr3_aa: CASSPGTSGPRGEQFF
cdr3_nt: TGTGCCAGCAGCCCCGGGACTAGCGGGCCCAGGGGTGAGCAGTTCTTC

j_call: TRBJ2-5
v_call: TRBV5-1
clone_size: -
cdr3_length: 15
d_call: TRBD2
cdr3_aa: CASSLVGLAGGTQYF
cdr3_nt: TGCGCCAGCAGCTTGGTCGGACTAGCGGGGGGCACCCAGTACTTC

j_call: TRBJ2-1
v_call: TRBV19
clone_size: few
cdr3_length: 14
d_call: -
cdr3_aa: CASSNQGSYNEQFF
cdr3_nt: TGTGCCAGTAGTAATCAGGGGAGTTACAATGAGCAGTTCTTC

j_call: TRBJ2-1
v_call: TRBV5-8
clone_size: -
cdr3_length: 16
d_call: -
cdr3_aa: CASSLGRAGSYNEQFF
cdr3_nt: TGTGCCAGCAGCTTGGGTCGCGCAGGTTCCTACAATGAGCAGTTCTTC

j_call: TRBJ1-5
v_call: TRBV9
clone_size: -
cdr3_length: 15
d_call: -
cdr3_aa: CASNGRGRVGQPQHF
cdr3_nt: TGTGCCAGCAACGGTCGGGGGAGGGTGGGCCAGCCCCAGCATTTT

j_call: TRBJ2-1
v_call: TRBV7-2
clone_size: -
cdr3_length: 15
d_call: -
cdr3_aa: CASSSQVSYGNEQFF
cdr3_nt: TGTGCCAGCAGCAGCCAAGTGAGCTACGGCAATGAGCAGTTCTTC

j_call: TRBJ1-1
v_call: TRBV5-1
clone_size: -
cdr3_length: 16
d_call: -
cdr3_aa: CASSLLGQPVNTEAFF
cdr3_nt: TGCGCCAGCAGCTTGCTAGGACAGCCGGTGAACACTGAAGCTTTCTTT

j_call: TRBJ2-1
v_call: TRBV30
clone_size: -
cdr3_length: 17
d_call: -
cdr3_aa: CAWSESTGAFPYNEQFF
cdr3_nt: TGTGCCTGGAGTGAAAGTACTGGGGCGTTTCCCTACAATGAGCAGTTCTTC

j_call: TRBJ1-4
v_call: TRBV3-1/TRBV3-2
clone_size: -
cdr3_length: 16
d_call: -
cdr3_aa: CASSQVADFSNEKLFF
cdr3_nt: TGTGCCAGCAGCCAAGTCGCGGACTTTTCCAATGAAAAACTGTTTTTT

j_call: TRBJ2-2
v_call: TRBV9
clone_size: -
cdr3_length: 15
d_call: TRBD2
cdr3_aa: CASSGGTSYAGELFF
cdr3_nt: TGTGCCAGCAGCGGAGGGACTAGCTATGCCGGGGAGCTGTTTTTT

j_call: TRBJ1-5
v_call: TRBV19
clone_size: once
cdr3_length: 16
d_call: -
cdr3_aa: CASSIGAGLSNQPQHF
cdr3_nt: TGTGCCAGTAGTATAGGGGCAGGGTTGAGCAATCAGCCCCAGCATTTT

j_call: TRBJ2-2
v_call: TRBV18
clone_size: -
cdr3_length: 15
d_call: -
cdr3_aa: CASSLSQGLTGELFF
cdr3_nt: TGTGCCAGCTCACTATCACAGGGTTTGACCGGGGAGCTGTTTTTT

j_call: TRBJ1-2
v_call: TRBV7-8
clone_size: -
cdr3_length: 14
d_call: TRBD1
cdr3_aa: CASSLERYRGGYTF
cdr3_nt: TGTGCCAGCAGCTTAGAAAGGTACAGGGGTGGCTACACCTTC

j_call: TRBJ1-5
v_call: TRBV19
clone_size: -
cdr3_length: 13
d_call: TRBD1
cdr3_aa: CASSIDGTGRGHF
cdr3_nt: TGTGCCAGTAGTATAGATGGGACAGGGAGAGGGCATTTT

j_call: TRBJ2-2
v_call: TRBV3-1/TRBV3-2
clone_size: -
cdr3_length: 17
d_call: -
cdr3_aa: CASSQGETRIYLGELFF
cdr3_nt: TGTGCCAGCAGCCAAGGGGAGACTAGAATTTATCTCGGGGAGCTGTTTTTT

j_call: TRBJ2-5
v_call: TRBV5-4
clone_size: -
cdr3_length: 15
d_call: TRBD2
cdr3_aa: CASSSISGSGETQYF
cdr3_nt: TGTGCCAGCAGCTCGATTAGCGGGAGCGGAGAGACCCAGTACTTC

j_call: TRBJ1-5
v_call: TRBV10-3
clone_size: once
cdr3_length: 14
d_call: -
cdr3_aa: CAISESLGAQPQHF
cdr3_nt: TGTGCCATCAGTGAGTCTCTGGGGGCTCAGCCCCAGCATTTT

j_call: TRBJ2-7
v_call: TRBV10-2
clone_size: -
cdr3_length: 15
d_call: -
cdr3_aa: CASSHSREPAYEQYF
cdr3_nt: TGCGCCAGCAGTCACTCTAGGGAGCCCGCCTACGAGCAGTACTTC

j_call: TRBJ2-1
v_call: TRBV28
clone_size: once
cdr3_length: 13
d_call: TRBD2
cdr3_aa: CATGGLAGGEQFF
cdr3_nt: TGTGCAACCGGGGGACTAGCGGGAGGTGAGCAGTTCTTC